This T cell receptor (beta chain) emerged from a study of cytomegalovirus exposure and HLA in healthy donors. General observations from the study: Prior analysis indicated that the majority of TCR beta V segments exhibited productivity approximately 90% or approximately 30% of the time. The majority of CMV-associated TCR beta chains were reported as apparently HLA-restricted in a later analysis. A list of roughly 180 TCR beta chains associated with cytomegalovirus was given.

Turning to this clone: Its antigen is still unknown.

The CDR3 totals 15 residues. CDR1 is SGHTS and CDR2 is YDEGEE in the germline V gene. Losses at the gene ends were 3 bases for V and 0 bases for J; bases not matched to a gene: 1. The PCR employed 60 Vbeta primers together with 13 Jbeta primers. Assay used: immunoSEQ multiplex PCR; TCRdb lists only in-frame clones, some missing. The profile shows some 100,000 clones, over 55% of them singletons. The TCR was taken from a woman aged 18 to 35 in good health and CMV-seropositive. What was sequenced was PBMCs. V is TRBV5-8 and J is TRBJ1-5; 9 nucleotides agree with TRBD1. Written as DNA, the CDR3 is TGTGCCAGCAGCTCGGGACAGGGTAGCAATCAGCCCCAGCATTTT. It specifies CASSSGQGSNQPQHF.